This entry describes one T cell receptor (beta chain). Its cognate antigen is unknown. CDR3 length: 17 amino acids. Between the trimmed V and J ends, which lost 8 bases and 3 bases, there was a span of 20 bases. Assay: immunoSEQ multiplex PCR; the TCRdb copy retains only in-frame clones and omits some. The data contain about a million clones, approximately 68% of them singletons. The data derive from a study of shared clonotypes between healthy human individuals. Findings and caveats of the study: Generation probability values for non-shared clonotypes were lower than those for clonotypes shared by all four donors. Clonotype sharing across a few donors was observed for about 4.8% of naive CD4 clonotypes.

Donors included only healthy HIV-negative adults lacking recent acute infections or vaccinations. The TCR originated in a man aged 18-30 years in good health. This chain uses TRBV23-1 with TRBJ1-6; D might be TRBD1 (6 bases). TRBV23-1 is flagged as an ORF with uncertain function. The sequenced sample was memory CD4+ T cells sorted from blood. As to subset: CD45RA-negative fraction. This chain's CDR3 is CASLFIPDRYYNSPLHF. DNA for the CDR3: TGCGCCAGCCTTTTCATTCCCGACAGGTACTATAATTCACCCCTCCACTTT.